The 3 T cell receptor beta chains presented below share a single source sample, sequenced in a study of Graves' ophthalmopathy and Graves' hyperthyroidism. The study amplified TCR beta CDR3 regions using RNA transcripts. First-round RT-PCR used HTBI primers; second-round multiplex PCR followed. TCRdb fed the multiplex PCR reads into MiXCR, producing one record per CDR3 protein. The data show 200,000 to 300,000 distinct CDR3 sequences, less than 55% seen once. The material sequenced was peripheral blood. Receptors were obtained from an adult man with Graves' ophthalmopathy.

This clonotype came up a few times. CDR3 residues: CSARWLEQYF. The CDR3 DNA follows: TGCAGTGCTAGATGGTTGGAGCAGTACTTC. V gene TRBV20-1 combines with J gene TRBJ2-7, with D unresolved. Looked up from germline, CDR1 is DFQATT and CDR2 is SNEGSKA (reference sequence). There are 10 residues in the CDR3. V lost 2 bases and J 7 bases, leaving 6 bases between the germline ends.

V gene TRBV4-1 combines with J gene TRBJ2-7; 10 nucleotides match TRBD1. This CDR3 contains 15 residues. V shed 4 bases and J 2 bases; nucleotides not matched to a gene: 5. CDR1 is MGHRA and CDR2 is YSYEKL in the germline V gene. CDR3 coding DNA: TGCGCCAGCAGCCTAGGGGGGACAGGGGCCTACGAGCAGTACTTC. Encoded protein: CASSLGGTGAYEQYF.

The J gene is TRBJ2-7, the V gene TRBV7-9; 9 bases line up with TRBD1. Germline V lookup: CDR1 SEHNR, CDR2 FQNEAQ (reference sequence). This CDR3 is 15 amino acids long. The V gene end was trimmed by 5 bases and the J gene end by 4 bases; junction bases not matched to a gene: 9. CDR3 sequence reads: CASSQTGTGLYEQYF. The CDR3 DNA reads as TGTGCCAGCAGCCAGACCGGGACAGGGTTATACGAGCAGTACTTC.